This is a list of T cell receptor beta chains from one sample in a study of blood T cell repertoires in COVID-19. Data came from immunoSEQ multiplex PCR; TCRdb stores just in-frame clones and leaves some out. The sample holds about 220,000 clones, approximately 90% seen once. The sequenced material came from peripheral blood. The receptor source for this set is a man aged 25 to 45 who had recovered from COVID-19. The CDR3 runs from the conserved cysteine through the conserved F or W. D genes are given only for firm matches. Clone size is given for some rows only: seen once, a few or many times, or a class if the clone is expanded.

D	J	size	V	DNA	CDR3
TRBD2	TRBJ2-1	.	TRBV6-2/TRBV6-3	TGTGCCAGCAGTTACGAGTCTAGCGGGGGGGCCTACAATGAGCAGTTCTTC	CASSYESSGGAYNEQFF
.	TRBJ1-5	.	TRBV20-1	TGCAGTGCTAGGGGGAGCCAGCCCCAGCATTTT	CSARGSQPQHF
TRBD1	TRBJ2-3	once	TRBV25-1	TGTGCCAGCAGTGCGGGACAGGGGCATGGGTATTTT	CASSAGQGHGYF
TRBD2	TRBJ2-1	once	TRBV7-6	TGTGCCAGCAGTCTAAGACTAGCGAATGAGCAGTTCTTC	CASSLRLANEQFF
TRBD1	TRBJ1-2	once	TRBV24-1	TGTGCCACCAGTGATGAATTGGGACAGATGAGTGGCTACACCTTC	CATSDELGQMSGYTF
.	TRBJ2-1	.	TRBV10-1	TGCGCCAGCAGTGAGTCCGGAGCTATGGGCAATGAGCAGTTCTTC	CASSESGAMGNEQFF
.	TRBJ1-4	.	TRBV18	TGTGCCAGCTCTCCTGGCCGTGAAAAACTGTTTTTT	CASSPGREKLFF
.	TRBJ1-2	.	TRBV5-1	TGCGCCAGCAGCTCGGCCAGCGGGACTTTCTCTGGCTACACCTTC	CASSSASGTFSGYTF
TRBD1	TRBJ1-1	.	TRBV5-6	TGTGCCAGCAGCTCGGGACAGGAGCCCATGAACACTGAAGCTTTCTTT	CASSSGQEPMNTEAFF
.	TRBJ1-6	.	TRBV27	TGTGCCAGCAGTTTATCAGGGGGTTCACCCCTCCACTTT	CASSLSGGSPLHF
.	TRBJ2-5	.	TRBV9	TGTGCCAGCAGCGTCGCAGGGGTAGAGACCCAGTACTTC	CASSVAGVETQYF
TRBD1	TRBJ1-1	.	TRBV19	TGTGCCACCAAACAGGGGGGCACTGAAGCTTTCTTT	CATKQGGTEAFF
TRBD1	TRBJ2-7	.	TRBV5-1	TGCGCCAGCAGTCGTTGGACAGGGCTCTACGACGAGCAGTACTTC	CASSRWTGLYDEQYF
.	TRBJ1-2	.	TRBV3-1/TRBV3-2	TGTGCCAGCAGCCAAAACACCAACTATGGCTACACCTTC	CASSQNTNYGYTF
TRBD1	TRBJ1-5	.	TRBV30	TGTGCCTGGAGCACGGACAGGGGACTTCAGCCCCAGCATTTT	CAWSTDRGLQPQHF
.	TRBJ1-1	.	TRBV30	TGTGCCTGGAGTGTATCATTCGGGGAAGCTTTCTTT	CAWSVSFGEAFF
.	TRBJ1-2	.	TRBV19	TGTGCCAGTACCCGAACACAGTTCTATGGCTACACCTTC	CASTRTQFYGYTF
TRBD1	TRBJ1-1	.	TRBV19	TGTGCCAGTAGGATAAAATCTCAGGGGGCAAACACTGAAGCTTTCTTT	CASRIKSQGANTEAFF
.	TRBJ1-1	.	TRBV5-1	TGCGCCAGCAGCTCTATAATGAACACTGAAGCTTTCTTT	CASSSIMNTEAFF
.	TRBJ2-7	once	TRBV19	TGTGCCAGTAGTACTCGACTAAACTCAAACGAGCAGTACTTC	CASSTRLNSNEQYF
TRBD1	TRBJ1-2	.	TRBV19	TGTGCCAGTAGTATCGGGGACAGGGACAACTATGGCTACACCTTC	CASSIGDRDNYGYTF
.	TRBJ1-1	few	TRBV5-1	TGCGCCAGCAGCTTGGCCGGAGTTGGGGGGTACACTGAAGCTTTCTTT	CASSLAGVGGYTEAFF
TRBD1	TRBJ2-7	.	TRBV6-2/TRBV6-3	TGTGCCAGCAGTTACCCCGGGACAGTTTCCTACGAGCAGTACTTC	CASSYPGTVSYEQYF
TRBD1	TRBJ1-6	.	TRBV5-6	TGTGCCAGCAGCTCCGGGACAGGGGACGGGTCACCCCTCCACTTT	CASSSGTGDGSPLHF
TRBD1	TRBJ1-4	.	TRBV6-5	TGTGCCAGCAGGAGGGACAGGGCTGAAAAACTGTTTTTT	CASRRDRAEKLFF
.	TRBJ1-3	.	TRBV5-1	TGCGCCAGCAGCTTGGGGGGCAGGGGACGACGGCTGGGAGGAAACACCATATATTTT	CASSLGGRGRRLGGNTIYF
.	TRBJ1-4	.	TRBV19	TGTGCCAGTAGTTCGCACAGTGCAACTAATGAAAAACTGTTTTTT	CASSSHSATNEKLFF
.	TRBJ2-7	.	TRBV30	TGTGCCTGGATTCGGCGGGGTCCAGCCTACGAGCAGTACTTC	CAWIRRGPAYEQYF
.	TRBJ1-1	.	TRBV11-2	TGTGCCAGCAGCTTAGATCGGAACACTGAAGCTTTCTTT	CASSLDRNTEAFF
TRBD1	TRBJ1-5	.	TRBV10-1	TGCGCCAGCAGTGATGGACAGGGGAATCAGCCCCAGCATTTT	CASSDGQGNQPQHF
TRBD1	TRBJ1-2	once	TRBV3-1/TRBV3-2	TGTGCCAGCAGCCTCCAAGGCGTAAGAGGGGGCACGGGCTACACCTTC	CASSLQGVRGGTGYTF
.	TRBJ1-1	.	TRBV4-1	TGCGCCAGCAGCCCTAGTGCGGGTTACACTGAAGCTTTCTTT	CASSPSAGYTEAFF
.	TRBJ1-5	.	TRBV6-4	TGTGCCAGCAGTGCTGAGACAAGCAATCAGCCCCAGCATTTT	CASSAETSNQPQHF
.	TRBJ1-1	.	TRBV7-9	TGTGCCAGCAGCTTCGGGGTAGGTAACACTGAAGCTTTCTTT	CASSFGVGNTEAFF
.	TRBJ2-1	.	TRBV4-1	TGCGCCAGCAGCCAAGATCGAACTTATGAGCAGTTCTTC	CASSQDRTYEQFF
TRBD1	TRBJ1-4	.	TRBV6-6	TGTGCCAGCAGTTCCGGGACAGGGGCTCAAAAACTGTTTTTT	CASSSGTGAQKLFF
.	TRBJ2-4	.	TRBV5-4	TGTGCCAGCAGCACCCAATCGGAGAAAAACATTCAGTACTTC	CASSTQSEKNIQYF
.	TRBJ1-1	.	TRBV6-5	TGTGCCAGCAGTTCTGGGGGGACGAACACTGAAGCTTTCTTT	CASSSGGTNTEAFF
.	TRBJ1-5	.	TRBV11-2	TGTGCCAGCAGCGTCGGGAACCAGGGCAATCAGCCCCAGCATTTT	CASSVGNQGNQPQHF
TRBD2	TRBJ2-3	.	TRBV9	TGTGCCAGCAGCGTACTCGGGACTAGCGGCACAGATACGCAGTATTTT	CASSVLGTSGTDTQYF
TRBD1	TRBJ2-7	.	TRBV3-1/TRBV3-2	TGTGCCAGCAGCTACCAGGGGGTGTCCTCCTACGAGCAGTACTTC	CASSYQGVSSYEQYF
TRBD2	TRBJ2-3	.	TRBV15	TGTGCCACCAGCAGAGTTCTTCTAAGCGGGGGAGGAGATACGCAGTATTTT	CATSRVLLSGGGDTQYF
TRBD1	TRBJ1-2	.	TRBV6-5	TGTGCCAGCAGTTTCGAGCCGGGACAGAATAACTATGGCTACACCTTC	CASSFEPGQNNYGYTF
.	TRBJ2-5	.	TRBV5-1	TGCGCCAGCAGCTTGTCAGGGGACCCGACAGAGACCCAGTACTTC	CASSLSGDPTETQYF
.	TRBJ2-1	.	TRBV24-1	TGTGCCACCAGTGATCCTCTGGGCACTCAGTTCTTC	CATSDPLGTQFF
TRBD1	TRBJ1-2	.	TRBV6-2/TRBV6-3	TGTGCCAGCAGTTACGGGGACAGCGACTATGGCTACACCTTC	CASSYGDSDYGYTF
.	TRBJ2-5	.	TRBV18	TGTGCCAGCTCAGCCGGGTTTATGGAGACCCAGTACTTC	CASSAGFMETQYF
.	TRBJ2-7	.	TRBV4-2	TGTGCCAGCAGCCAGGGGCAGCCAAACTACGAGCAGTACTTC	CASSQGQPNYEQYF
TRBD2	TRBJ2-7	.	TRBV14	TGTGCCAGCAGCTACCAAATGGGAGGGCCCTACGAGCAGTACTTC	CASSYQMGGPYEQYF
TRBD2	TRBJ2-5	.	TRBV4-2	TGTGCCAGCAGCCAGTGGACTAGCGGGGGGGCCGGGGAGACCCAGTACTTC	CASSQWTSGGAGETQYF
.	TRBJ1-5	.	TRBV2	TGTGCCAGCAGTGTCTTCCGTAGCAATCAGCCCCAGCATTTT	CASSVFRSNQPQHF
.	TRBJ1-1	few	TRBV2	TGTGCCAGCAGTGACAGGGAGGGACCTTTCTTT	CASSDREGPFF
TRBD1	TRBJ2-6	.	TRBV5-4	TGTGCCAGCAGCTTGGGGCCGCGACAGGGGACCAACGTCCTGACTTTC	CASSLGPRQGTNVLTF
.	TRBJ1-2	few	TRBV3-1/TRBV3-2	TGTGCCAGCAGCCAAGATTCGGCGGGGAAAGGTGGCTACACCTTC	CASSQDSAGKGGYTF
.	TRBJ1-1	.	TRBV19	TGTGCCAGTACTCCGGGGGGCAGGGCGAACACTGAAGCTTTCTTT	CASTPGGRANTEAFF
TRBD1	TRBJ2-5	.	TRBV27	TGTGCCAGCAGGGGCAGGGGGCAAGAGACCCAGTACTTC	CASRGRGQETQYF
TRBD2	TRBJ2-7	few	TRBV5-1	TGCGCCAGCAGCAGCCGGGGGGATAGCTCCTACGAGCAGTACTTC	CASSSRGDSSYEQYF
TRBD1	TRBJ1-4	.	TRBV11-2	TGTGCCAGCAGCCCCCAGGGGGTAAAACTGTTTTTT	CASSPQGVKLFF
.	TRBJ1-3	.	TRBV7-9	TGTGCCAGCAGCTTAGAAGTCGCCCGGGACACCATATATTTT	CASSLEVARDTIYF